The clone carrying this T cell receptor (beta chain) was counted once. This sample is drawn from a study of blood T cell repertoires in COVID-19. At the level of the study: The analysed material was cDNA or gDNA that came from T cells, B-cell-depleted T cells, or PBMCs.

Assay: immunoSEQ multiplex PCR; the TCRdb copy retains only in-frame clones and omits some. The table has about 400,000 clones, 87% seen once. Participants had their cohort set by participant-reported clinical history. The CDR3 covers 14 residues. V lost 2 bases and J lost 5; bases outside the gene matches: 4. Germline CDR1 reads MDHEN; CDR2 reads SYDVKM. The J gene is TRBJ2-7, the V gene TRBV28; 9 nucleotides align to TRBD2. The sequencing input was PBMCs or T cells enriched from blood (not recorded which). The sequence came from a woman aged 18-35 years with acute COVID-19. CDR3 residues: CASSLAGGPNEQYF. The CDR3 DNA reads TGTGCCAGCAGTTTAGCGGGAGGGCCTAACGAGCAGTACTTC.